This T cell receptor beta chain emerged from a study of CD8 T cells in ankylosing spondylitis. Points from the study as a whole: Reactive arthritis synovial fluid and blood were previously reported to contain some motif variants. Ankylosing spondylitis blood appeared to carry a characteristic TCR beta motif of under ten highly homologous variants. The authors reported significant enrichment of disease-linked clones in matched ankylosing spondylitis synovial fluid.

Unmatched junction bases numbered 7, after V lost 3 bases and J lost 5 bases. The CDR3 covers 16 residues. A remark on this clonotype: Antigen specificity is unknown.

TCRdb used MiXCR to reprocess the 5' RACE reads, holding one entry per CDR3 protein. The table lists about 400,000 distinct CDR3 sequences, about a fifth of them singletons. This chain links TRBV12-3 or TRBV12-4 with TRBJ2-2; 9 positions agree with TRBD1. The sequence was collected from a male donor with ankylosing spondylitis. The sample comprised blood, either unsorted or a sorted T cell fraction (not recorded which). For the CDR3, the DNA is TGTGCCAGCAGTTTCCCCGGACAGGGGTGGACCGGGGAGCTGTTTTTT. Its protein is CASSFPGQGWTGELFF.